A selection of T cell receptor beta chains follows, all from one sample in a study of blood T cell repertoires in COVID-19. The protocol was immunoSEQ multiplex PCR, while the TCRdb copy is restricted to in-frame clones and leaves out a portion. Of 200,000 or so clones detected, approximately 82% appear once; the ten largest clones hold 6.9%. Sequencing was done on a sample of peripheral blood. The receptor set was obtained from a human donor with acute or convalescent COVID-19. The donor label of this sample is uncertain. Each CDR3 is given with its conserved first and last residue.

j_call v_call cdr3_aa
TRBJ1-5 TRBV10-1 CASSTEGKGNQPQHF
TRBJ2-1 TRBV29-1 CSVGLAGREQFF
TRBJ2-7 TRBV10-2 CASMRLAVTYEQYF
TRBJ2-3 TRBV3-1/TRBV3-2 CASSQGAATDTQYF
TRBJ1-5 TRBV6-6 CASRGQEYSNQPQHF
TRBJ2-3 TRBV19 CASSKRALQTDTQYF
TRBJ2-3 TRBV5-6 CASSLLGTVPGTQYF
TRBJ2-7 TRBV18 CASSPQSGSSYEQYF
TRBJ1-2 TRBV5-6 CASSLEANYGYTF
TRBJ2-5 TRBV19 CASSTGAQPLQETQYF
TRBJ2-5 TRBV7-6 CASSLTGTSRQETQYF
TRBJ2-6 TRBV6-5 CASSLPGANVLTF
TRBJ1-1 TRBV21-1 CASSKALIRF
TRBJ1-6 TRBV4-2 CASSQDVNVGAVGASPLHF
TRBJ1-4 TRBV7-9 CASSPGQGAPNEKLFF
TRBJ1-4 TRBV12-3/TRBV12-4 CASTLGDSKLFF
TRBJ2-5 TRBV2 CASRYSGTQYF